What follows are 21 T cell receptor beta chains derived from one specimen sequenced in a study of T cells after yellow fever vaccination. From the 5' RACE reads, TCRdb called clonotypes with MiXCR, one entry per CDR3 protein. This table holds some 400,000 distinct CDR3 sequences, about 6% found once. Source: PBMCs, taken 5 days after the yellow fever booster vaccination. These receptors originate from a young man who received the YFV17D yellow fever vaccine.

This clonotype has only a few counts. The chain combines TRBV12-5 with TRBJ2-1, with TRBD2 identical over 10 bases. This CDR3 has 16 residues. Germline V gives CDR1 LGHNT, CDR2 FRNRAP. J gave up 6 bases and V 3 bases, and 8 bases lay outside the gene matches. The chain's CDR3 is CASGFLASGSPNEQFF. The CDR3, as DNA: TGTGCTAGTGGTTTCCTGGCTAGCGGGAGCCCCAATGAGCAGTTCTTC.

This clonotype occurred many times. The V gene is TRBV20-1, the J gene TRBJ2-3; perhaps TRBD1 as D (5 bases). V lost 0 bases and J lost 0, with 10 bases in between. The CDR3 runs to 15 residues. Per the germline V gene, CDR1 is DFQATT and CDR2 is SNEGSKA (reference sequence). DNA for the CDR3: TGCAGTGCTAGAGATGGGGCTAGAAGCACAGATACGCAGTATTTT. It yields the protein CSARDGARSTDTQYF.

The chain uses TRBV19 and TRBJ2-1; TRBD2 agrees at 7 bases. The CDR3 runs to 13 residues. Trimming at V came to 4 bases and at J to 7 bases, leaving 4 bases not matched to a gene. Germline V gene lookup returns CDR1 LNHDA and CDR2 SQIVND (reference sequence). The CDR3 DNA is TGTGCCAGTAGTAACGGCGGGAGAAATGAGCAGTTCTTC. This gives the protein CASSNGGRNEQFF.

This clonotype was detected only a few times. V is TRBV7-9 and J is TRBJ2-4; D gene ambiguous. Germline V gives CDR1 SEHNR, CDR2 FQNEAQ (reference sequence). Trimming took 0 bases from V and 7 from J, leaving 7 bases between them. This CDR3 region has 13 residues. The CDR3 protein is CASSLAGSNIQYF. CDR3 nucleotide sequence: TGTGCCAGCAGCTTAGCGGGCAGTAACATTCAGTACTTC.

This clonotype was seen ten or more times. The chain carries TRBV3-1 and TRBJ2-3, with 8 bases aligning to TRBD2. The CDR3 is made up of 18 amino acids. V was clipped by 0 bases and J by 0 bases; unmatched bases: 8. The germline gives CDR1 LGHDT, CDR2 YNNKEL (reference sequence). The CDR3 spells CASSQDPLADVSTDTQYF. CDR3 nucleotides: TGTGCCAGCAGCCAAGACCCACTAGCGGACGTAAGCACAGATACGCAGTATTTT.

This clonotype was seen at least ten times. The chain employs TRBV5-6 and TRBJ2-1; TRBD1 aligns across 7 bases. CDR3 size: 15 residues. Germline V gene lookup returns CDR1 SGHDT and CDR2 YYEEEE. J gave up 8 bases and V 0 bases, and 8 bases lay outside the gene matches. CDR3: CASSLVGTVKDEQFF. In DNA, the CDR3 is TGTGCCAGCAGCTTGGTTGGGACAGTAAAGGATGAGCAGTTCTTC.

This clonotype was counted between two and nine times. This chain links TRBV12-3 or TRBV12-4 with TRBJ2-7; 10 nucleotides match TRBD2. This CDR3 is 19 amino acids long. The V gene end was trimmed by 6 bases and the J gene end by 1 base; junction bases not matched to a gene: 18. Written as DNA, the CDR3 is TGTGCCAGCAGCCCGGGGACTAGCGCGCCTACACTCCAATCCTACGAGCAGTACTTC. Its protein is CASSPGTSAPTLQSYEQYF.

This clonotype was seen ten or more times. This chain links TRBV28 with TRBJ2-7, with D unclear. Germline V gene sequence: CDR1 MDHEN, CDR2 SYDVKM. This CDR3 region has 13 residues. V was clipped by 7 bases and J by 6 bases, with 16 bases between them. CDR3 DNA sequence: TGTGCCAGCACCGCCATGTCCCTAATCGAGCAGTACTTC. It is translated as CASTAMSLIEQYF.

This clonotype was detected ten times or more. V gene TRBV7-8 combines with J gene TRBJ2-7; D may be TRBD2 (6 bases). The V gene lost 4 bases and the J gene lost 9 bases, with 22 bases spanning the gap. Germline CDR1 SGHVS, CDR2 FQNEAQ. The CDR3 has 15 amino acids. This chain's CDR3 is CASSSITSSGAWQYF. The CDR3 DNA reads TGTGCCAGCAGCTCAATAACTAGCTCCGGAGCGTGGCAGTACTTC. The full variable domain, with the rest looked up from reference TRBV7-8 and TRBJ2-7, is GAGVSQSPRYKVAKRGQDVALRCDPISGHVSLFWYQQALGQGPEFLTYFQNEAQLDKSGLPSDRFFAERPEGSVSTLKIQRTQQEDSAVYLCASSSITSSGAWQYFGPGTRLTVT.

The chain combines TRBV20-1 with TRBJ1-4; 7 bases are a match to TRBD1. V was clipped by 2 bases and J by 6 bases; unmatched bases: 0. The CDR3 is 12 amino acids. Germline V gene sequence: CDR1 DFQATT, CDR2 SNEGSKA (reference sequence). This CDR3 reads CSARQGDEKLFF. For the CDR3, the DNA is TGCAGTGCTAGACAGGGGGATGAAAAACTGTTTTTT.

This clonotype was picked up a small number of times. The genes are TRBV4-3 and TRBJ1-2; D uncertain. The CDR3 has 14 amino acids. Germline CDR1 and CDR2: LGHNA and YSLEER. V was shortened by 0 bases and J by 3 bases, with 8 bases between the two germline ends. The DNA for the CDR3 is TGCGCCAGCAGCCAAGATTCGCTGGACTATGGCTACACCTTC. Protein product: CASSQDSLDYGYTF.

The CDR3 DNA reads as TGTGCCATCAGTGAGTTCGGGACTAAGGGTGAGCAGTTCTTC. Translated, it gives CAISEFGTKGEQFF. This chain uses TRBV10-3 with TRBJ2-1; 7 positions match TRBD2. Germline V CDR1 and CDR2: ENHRY, SYGVKD. Trimming took 1 base from V and 9 from J; bases not matched to a gene: 6. The CDR3 contains 14 residues.

In this sample, this clonotype turned up many times. This sequence joins TRBV7-2 and TRBJ2-5; no reliable D call. Trimming removed 4 bases at V and 5 bases at J, with 17 bases between. From germline, CDR1 is SGHTA and CDR2 FQGNSA. This CDR3 contains 15 residues. CDR3 nucleotides: TGTGCCAGCAGCTCGTCCGGAATTGCGCGGGAGACCCAGTACTTC. It encodes CASSSSGIARETQYF.

The V call is TRBV6-1, the J call TRBJ2-1, with a weak D call TRBD1 (6 bases). This CDR3 is 17 amino acids long. The V end was cut by 6 bases, the J end by 4 bases, with 22 bases between. Germline CDR1 is MNHNS and CDR2 is SASEGT. The CDR3 is CASRVTSGASIYNEQFF. DNA of the CDR3: TGTGCCAGCAGAGTGACCTCAGGGGCGTCAATTTACAATGAGCAGTTCTTC.

This clonotype has just a few counts. J is TRBJ2-3 and V is TRBV30; D not resolved. Germline V gene lookup returns CDR1 GTSNPN and CDR2 SVGIG (reference sequence). The CDR3 loop spans 13 amino acids. V lost 3 bases to trimming and J lost 0 bases, with 7 bases between them. CDR3 nucleotides: TGTGCCTGGAGCACGGTGAGCACAGATACGCAGTATTTT. This encodes CAWSTVSTDTQYF.

At least ten counts were recorded for this clonotype. The V call is TRBV27, the J call TRBJ2-7, with D possibly being TRBD1 or TRBD2 (7 bases each). From germline, CDR1 is MNHEY and CDR2 SMNVEV (reference sequence). Deletions cut 6 bases from V and 6 bases from J, with 12 bases between. This CDR3 comprises 12 residues. The CDR3 region is CASRGGTAEQYF. The CDR3 DNA follows: TGTGCCAGCAGGGGGGGGACAGCCGAGCAGTACTTC.

This clonotype was found a few times. The rearrangement uses TRBV7-2 and TRBJ1-2; the D is unclear. V lost 2 bases to trimming and J lost 7 bases, with 5 bases between them. Germline CDR1 reads SGHTA; CDR2 reads FQGNSA. The CDR3 length is 11 residues. CDR3: CASSLWVGYTF. CDR3 sequence (DNA): TGTGCCAGCAGCTTATGGGTTGGCTACACCTTC.

Many counts were recorded for this clonotype. The chain combines TRBV5-1 with TRBJ2-5, with D unresolved. The V end was cut by 7 bases, the J end by 1 base, with 14 bases between. The CDR3 has 14 amino acids. Germline values: CDR1 SGHRS, CDR2 YFSETQ. CDR3 region: CASSTPFTQETQYF. Here the CDR3 DNA reads TGCGCCAGCTCTACACCTTTCACCCAAGAGACCCAGTACTTC.

There are many counts of this clonotype. The chain employs TRBV29-1 and TRBJ2-1, with 11 bases lining up with TRBD2. Germline CDR1 is SQVTM and CDR2 is ANQGSEA. V was clipped by 0 bases and J by 2 bases; unmatched bases: 3. The CDR3 is 16 residues long. The CDR3 loop is CSVEEGSGRAYNEQFF. The CDR3 DNA is TGCAGCGTTGAAGAAGGTAGCGGGAGGGCCTACAATGAGCAGTTCTTC.

The sample holds a few counts of this clonotype. This chain uses TRBV18 with TRBJ2-3; D is perhaps TRBD2 (6 bases). With 0 bases removed from V and 5 bases from J, the gap between germline ends came to 9 bases. Germline CDR1 and CDR2: KGHSH and LQKENI. CDR3 size: 14 residues. CDR3 coding DNA: TGTGCCAGCTCACCACCCGCGGGAAGAGATACGCAGTATTTT. Translating gives CASSPPAGRDTQYF.

This clonotype showed up just a few times. CDR3 bases: TGCAGCGCCGCAGGGAATCAAATGAACACTGAAGCTTTCTTT. It encodes CSAAGNQMNTEAFF. The rearrangement joins TRBV29-1 to TRBJ1-1; TRBD1 is a possible D gene (5 bases). V was trimmed by 7 bases and J by 0 bases, leaving 15 bases between them. Germline lookup yields CDR1 SQVTM and CDR2 ANQGSEA. CDR3 length equals 14 residues.